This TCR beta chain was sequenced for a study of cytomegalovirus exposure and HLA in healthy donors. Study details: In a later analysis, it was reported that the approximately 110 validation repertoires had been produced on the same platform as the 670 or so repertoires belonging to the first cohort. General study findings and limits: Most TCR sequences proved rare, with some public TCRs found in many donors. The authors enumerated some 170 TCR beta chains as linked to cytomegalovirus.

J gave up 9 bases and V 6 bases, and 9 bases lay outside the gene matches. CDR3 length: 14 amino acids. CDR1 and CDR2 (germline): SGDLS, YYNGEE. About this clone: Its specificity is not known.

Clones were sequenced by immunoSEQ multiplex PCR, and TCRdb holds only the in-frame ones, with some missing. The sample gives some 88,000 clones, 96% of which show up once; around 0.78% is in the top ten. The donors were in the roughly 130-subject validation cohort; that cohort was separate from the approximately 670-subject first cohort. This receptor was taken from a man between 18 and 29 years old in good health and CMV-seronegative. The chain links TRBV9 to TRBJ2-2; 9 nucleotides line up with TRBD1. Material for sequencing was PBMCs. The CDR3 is CASTMGTGFRELFF. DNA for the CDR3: TGTGCCAGCACCATGGGGACAGGGTTTAGGGAGCTGTTTTTT.